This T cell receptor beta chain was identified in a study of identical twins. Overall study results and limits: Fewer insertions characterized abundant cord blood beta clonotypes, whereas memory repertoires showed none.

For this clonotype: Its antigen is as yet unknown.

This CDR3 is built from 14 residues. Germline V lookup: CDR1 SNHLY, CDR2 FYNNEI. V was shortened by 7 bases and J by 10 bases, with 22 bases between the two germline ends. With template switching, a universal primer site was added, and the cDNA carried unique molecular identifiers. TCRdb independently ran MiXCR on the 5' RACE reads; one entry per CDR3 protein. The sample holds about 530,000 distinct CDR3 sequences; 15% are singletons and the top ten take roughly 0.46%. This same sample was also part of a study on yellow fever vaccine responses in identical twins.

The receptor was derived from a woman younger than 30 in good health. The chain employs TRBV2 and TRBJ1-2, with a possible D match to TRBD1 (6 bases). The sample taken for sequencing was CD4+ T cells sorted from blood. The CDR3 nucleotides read TGTGCCAGCACCATCGAACAGGGCAAAGCTGCCTACACCTTC. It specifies CASTIEQGKAAYTF.